This T cell receptor beta chain was recorded in a study of blood T cell repertoires in COVID-19. Study context: PBMCs, B-cell-depleted T cells, or T cells were the source of the cDNA or gDNA that made up the material.

This clone was recorded once. A read error may produce the germline difference seen at one junction end. Enrollment of patients from Seattle took place during active infection, with longitudinal follow-up. Sequencing was performed with immunoSEQ multiplex PCR; in TCRdb, only in-frame clones are kept and a portion is missing. The table includes about 430,000 clones, approximately 90% detected once. This sequence originates from a young man with COVID-19, enrolled during active disease. Sample: peripheral blood.

The CDR3 region has the DNA TGTGCCAGCAGTCCATCCAAGACAGGCAAAGCGGTCTTC. Translated, it gives CASSPSKTGKAVF. The chain has TRBV12-3 or TRBV12-4 and TRBJ2-1, with D possibly matching TRBD1 (6 bases). This CDR3 is built from 13 residues.